This T cell receptor beta chain was documented in a study of blood T cell repertoires in COVID-19. As for the study in general: Acute-phase and convalescent COVID-19 samples originated in the United States, Italy and Spain. Sources were T cells, B-cell-depleted T cells, or PBMCs; the material itself was cDNA or gDNA.

Only in-frame clones appear in the TCRdb table, and some are missing; sequencing was by immunoSEQ multiplex PCR. The sample contains about 43,000 clones, approximately 80% of which appear only once. V was cut by 0 bases and J by 3 bases, with 5 bases left in between. Germline CDR1 and CDR2: LNHDA and SQIVND (reference sequence). This CDR3 has 13 residues. The TCR comes from a woman aged 60-70 years with acute or convalescent COVID-19. The chain combines TRBV19 with TRBJ2-5; TRBD2 is a possible D gene (5 bases). Specimen: peripheral blood. CDR3 in amino acids: CASSIDGKETQYF. For the CDR3, the DNA is TGTGCCAGTAGTATAGACGGGAAAGAGACCCAGTACTTC.